Listed below are T cell receptor beta chains from one sample, sequenced in a study of cytomegalovirus exposure and HLA in healthy donors. Generated by immunoSEQ multiplex PCR, the TCRdb table keeps only in-frame clones and is missing some. The table includes roughly 160,000 clones, about 75% detected once. The material sequenced was PBMCs. The receptor source for this set is a woman aged 40 to 50 in good health and CMV-seropositive. The CDR3 runs from the conserved cysteine through the conserved F or W. D genes are given only for firm matches. Not all rows give a size; the values are once, few, many and, for expanded clones, a class.

.	TRBV15	TRBJ2-2	.	CATSRDGSGTGELFF	TGTGCCACCAGCAGGGACGGGTCGGGGACCGGGGAGCTGTTTTTT
.	TRBV28	TRBJ1-3	.	CASTLVAGRSIGNTIYF	TGTGCCAGCACCCTTGTGGCAGGGAGGAGTATTGGAAACACCATATATTTT
.	TRBV2	TRBJ1-1	.	CASSEDSPRRTEAFF	TGTGCCAGCAGTGAAGATAGCCCCCGGAGGACTGAAGCTTTCTTT
TRBD1	TRBV15	TRBJ1-2	.	CATSRGGDRPDTF	TGTGCCACCAGCAGAGGGGGGGACAGGCCCGACACCTTC
.	TRBV9	TRBJ2-5	.	CASSVAGLGAETQYF	TGTGCCAGCAGCGTCGCGGGACTCGGCGCGGAGACCCAGTACTTC
TRBD1	TRBV2	TRBJ1-1	once	CASSEAQGGNTEAFF	TGTGCCAGCAGTGAAGCGCAGGGGGGGAACACTGAAGCTTTCTTT
TRBD1	TRBV29-1	TRBJ2-1	.	CSVEPQQGAYNEQFF	TGCAGCGTTGAACCCCAACAGGGGGCCTACAATGAGCAGTTCTTC
.	TRBV5-1	TRBJ1-2	.	CASSPGYYGYTF	TGCGCCAGCAGCCCGGGGTATTATGGCTACACCTTC
TRBD1	TRBV5-4	TRBJ2-2	.	CATFRQGTSGELFF	TGTGCCACCTTCAGACAGGGTACTTCCGGGGAGCTGTTTTTT
.	TRBV7-9	TRBJ2-6	.	CATGTFGSGANVLTF	TGTGCCACCGGGACATTCGGCTCTGGGGCCAACGTCCTGACTTTC
TRBD2	TRBV19	TRBJ2-3	.	CASSPRTSGSTDTQYF	TGTGCCAGTAGTCCACGGACTAGCGGGAGCACAGATACGCAGTATTTT
.	TRBV6-6	TRBJ2-7	few	CASRDSGTLDEQYF	TGTGCCAGCAGGGATTCCGGGACTTTGGACGAGCAGTACTTC
TRBD1	TRBV9	TRBJ2-1	few	CASSVVGTGFNEQFF	TGTGCCAGCAGCGTAGTTGGGACAGGGTTCAATGAGCAGTTCTTC
TRBD1	TRBV18	TRBJ1-1	.	CASSTLGTGGGGGTEAFF	TGTGCCAGCTCAACCTTAGGGACAGGGGGCGGTGGTGGGACTGAAGCTTTCTTT
.	TRBV9	TRBJ2-7	.	CASSAPTTVVEQYF	TGTGCCAGCAGCGCCCCTACGACAGTTGTCGAGCAGTACTTC
TRBD2	TRBV2	TRBJ2-2	.	CASRISGANTGELFF	TGTGCCAGCAGGATTAGCGGGGCGAACACCGGGGAGCTGTTTTTT
TRBD2	TRBV7-3	TRBJ2-1	.	CASSPGPGGYNEQFF	TGTGCCAGCAGCCCCGGACCGGGGGGGTACAATGAGCAGTTCTTC
TRBD2	TRBV4-2	TRBJ2-1	.	CASSQARPLSGRANNEQFF	TGTGCCAGCAGCCAAGCTAGACCTCTTAGCGGGAGGGCGAATAATGAGCAGTTCTTC
.	TRBV7-9	TRBJ1-1	.	CASSWLRDTEAFF	TGTGCCAGCAGCTGGCTTCGGGACACTGAAGCTTTCTTT
TRBD2	TRBV18	TRBJ2-1	.	CASSPTGGGTNEQFF	TGTGCCAGCTCACCGACGGGAGGCGGCACGAATGAGCAGTTCTTC
TRBD2	TRBV29-1	TRBJ2-7	.	CSVEPLAANAYEQYF	TGCAGCGTTGAACCTCTAGCGGCAAATGCCTACGAGCAGTACTTC
.	TRBV15	TRBJ1-2	.	CATSRSRAGDYGYTF	TGTGCCACCAGCAGATCGAGGGCCGGGGACTATGGCTACACCTTC
TRBD2	TRBV7-3	TRBJ2-1	.	CASSLTGGYNEQFF	TGCGCCAGCAGCTTAACGGGGGGGTACAATGAGCAGTTCTTC
.	TRBV5-4	TRBJ2-7	.	CASSLVGTPVYEQYF	TGTGCCAGCAGCTTGGTTGGGACACCGGTCTACGAGCAGTACTTC
TRBD2	TRBV7-9	TRBJ2-1	.	CASSPGTSGRPYNEQFF	TGTGCCAGCAGCCCCGGGACTAGCGGGAGGCCTTACAATGAGCAGTTCTTC
TRBD1	TRBV28	TRBJ2-7	.	CASSIPGQGAYEQYF	TGTGCCAGCAGTATACCGGGACAGGGAGCCTACGAGCAGTACTTC
TRBD1	TRBV5-1	TRBJ2-5	few	CASSPGQGRETQYF	TGCGCCAGCAGCCCGGGACAGGGGAGAGAGACCCAGTACTTC
TRBD1	TRBV7-9	TRBJ1-2	few	CASSFDRGGYTF	TGTGCCAGCAGCTTTGACAGGGGTGGCTACACCTTC
.	TRBV6-5	TRBJ1-3	once	CASSPDRFSGNTIYF	TGTGCCAGCAGCCCTGACAGGTTCAGTGGAAACACCATATATTTT
.	TRBV11-2	TRBJ1-2	.	CASSPLRGRTGGYTF	TGTGCCAGCAGCCCCCTAAGAGGGCGAACGGGTGGCTACACCTTC
.	TRBV7-8	TRBJ2-1	few	CASSLYGTSYNEQFF	TGTGCCAGCAGCTTATACGGGACAAGCTACAATGAGCAGTTCTTC
TRBD1	TRBV19	TRBJ1-2	.	CASSVGTDYGYTF	TGTGCCAGTAGTGTAGGGACAGACTATGGCTACACCTTC